This T cell receptor (beta chain) was observed in a study of shared clonotypes between healthy human individuals. Study-wide context: Donors, aged 18 to 49, were a couple of women and three men. Used for every donor were three CD4 naive, three CD4 memory, two CD8 naive and one CD8 memory plate.

V was clipped by 5 bases and J by 4 bases, with 15 bases between them. The CDR3 contains 14 residues. The germline V gene encodes CDR1 MNHNS and CDR2 SASEGT. Sequencing used immunoSEQ multiplex PCR; TCRdb keeps in-frame clones, though not all of them. This sample has around 2,000,000 clones, with about 92% found just once. Naive CD8 cells comprised CD45RO-negative, CCR7-positively selected cells, excluding terminally differentiated effector memory CD45RA+ cells. The chain links TRBV6-1 to TRBJ2-7; tentatively, D is TRBD1 (6 bases). Material: naive CD8+ T cells from PBMCs. This receptor was taken from a man between 18 and 35 years old in good health. Some clones in this sample may be carry-over from other donors' samples. The CDR3 DNA reads TGTGCCAGCAGTACCGGGACAATTAATTACGAGCAGTACTTC. This sequence encodes CASSTGTINYEQYF.